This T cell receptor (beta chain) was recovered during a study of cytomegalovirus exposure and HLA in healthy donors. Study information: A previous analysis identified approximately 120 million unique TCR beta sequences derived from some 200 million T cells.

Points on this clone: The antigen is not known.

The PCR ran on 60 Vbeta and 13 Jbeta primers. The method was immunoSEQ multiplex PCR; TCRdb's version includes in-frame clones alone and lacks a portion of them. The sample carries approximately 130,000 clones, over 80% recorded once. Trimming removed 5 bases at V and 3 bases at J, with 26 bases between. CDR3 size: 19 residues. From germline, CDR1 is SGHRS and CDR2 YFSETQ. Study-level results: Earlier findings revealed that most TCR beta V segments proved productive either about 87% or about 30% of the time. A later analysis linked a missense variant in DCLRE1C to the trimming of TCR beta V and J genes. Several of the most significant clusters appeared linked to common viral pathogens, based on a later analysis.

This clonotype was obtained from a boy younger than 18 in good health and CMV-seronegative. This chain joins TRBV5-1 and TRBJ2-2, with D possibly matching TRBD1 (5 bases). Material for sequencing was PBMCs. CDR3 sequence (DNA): TGCGCCAGCAGAAAATCCCCTCTGGCAGGGCAAGGGGACACCGGGGAGCTGTTTTTT. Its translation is CASRKSPLAGQGDTGELFF.